This T cell receptor beta chain was observed in a study of blood T cell repertoires in COVID-19. Study summary: Researchers got acute and convalescent COVID-19 samples from the United States, Italy and Spain. PBMCs, B-cell-depleted T cells, or T cells provided the cDNA or gDNA that made up the material.

In the original processing: Nucleated cell counts were estimated from reference gene primer amplification. Method: immunoSEQ multiplex PCR; TCRdb's copy keeps in-frame clones and lacks some. V and J calls and clone size are as listed in that table; D and trimming were resolved from the DNA. The sample carries under 400,000 clones, approximately 89% recorded once. Source material: peripheral blood. The receptor was isolated from a woman in her 30s with COVID-19, enrolled during active disease.

CDR3 residues: CASSRGQLRNSPLHF. CDR3 DNA sequence: TGTGCCAGCAGTCGCGGACAGCTTCGTAATTCACCCCTCCACTTT. The chain combines TRBV28 with TRBJ1-6, with D tentatively TRBD1 (6 bases). CDR3 length: 15 residues. Trimming pared 5 bases from V and 6 bases from J, leaving 14 bases between. Per the germline V gene, CDR1 is MDHEN and CDR2 is SYDVKM.